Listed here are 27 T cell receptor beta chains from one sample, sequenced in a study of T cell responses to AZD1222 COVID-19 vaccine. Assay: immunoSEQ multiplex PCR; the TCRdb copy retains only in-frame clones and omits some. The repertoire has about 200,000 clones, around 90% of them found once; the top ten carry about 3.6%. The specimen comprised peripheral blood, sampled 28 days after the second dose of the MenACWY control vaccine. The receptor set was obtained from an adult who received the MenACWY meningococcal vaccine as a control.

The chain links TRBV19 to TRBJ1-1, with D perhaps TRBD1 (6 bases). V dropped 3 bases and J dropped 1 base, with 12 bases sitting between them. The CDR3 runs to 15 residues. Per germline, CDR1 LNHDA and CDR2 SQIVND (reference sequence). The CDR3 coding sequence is TGTGCCAGTAGTATTGGGCAGGGGCCGAACACTGAAGCTTTCTTT. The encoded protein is CASSIGQGPNTEAFF.

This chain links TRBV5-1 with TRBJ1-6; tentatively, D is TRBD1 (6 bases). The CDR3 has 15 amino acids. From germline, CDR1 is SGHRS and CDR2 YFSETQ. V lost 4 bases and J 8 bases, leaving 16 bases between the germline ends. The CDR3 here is CASSDGGGDHSPLHF. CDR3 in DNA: TGCGCCAGCAGCGATGGAGGGGGGGATCATTCACCCCTCCACTTT.

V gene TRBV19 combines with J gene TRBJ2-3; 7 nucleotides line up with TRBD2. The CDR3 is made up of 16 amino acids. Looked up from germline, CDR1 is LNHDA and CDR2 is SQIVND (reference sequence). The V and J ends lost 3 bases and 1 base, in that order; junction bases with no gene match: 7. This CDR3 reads CASSMRWDYRTDTQYF. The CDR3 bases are TGTGCCAGTAGTATGCGATGGGACTATCGCACAGATACGCAGTATTTT.

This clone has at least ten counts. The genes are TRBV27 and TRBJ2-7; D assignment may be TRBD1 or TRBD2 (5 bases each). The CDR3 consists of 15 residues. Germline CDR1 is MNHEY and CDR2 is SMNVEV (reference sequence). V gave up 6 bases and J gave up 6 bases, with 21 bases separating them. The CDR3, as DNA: TGTGCCAGCAGAAATTCCGGGACGGAGGTATCCGAGCAGTACTTC. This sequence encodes CASRNSGTEVSEQYF.

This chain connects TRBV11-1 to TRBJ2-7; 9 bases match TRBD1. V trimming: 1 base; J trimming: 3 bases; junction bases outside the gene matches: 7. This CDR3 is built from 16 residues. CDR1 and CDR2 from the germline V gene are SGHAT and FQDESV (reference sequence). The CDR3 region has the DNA TGTGCCAGCAGCTTAGGAGGGACAGGGATCGACTACGAGCAGTACTTC. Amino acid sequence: CASSLGGTGIDYEQYF.

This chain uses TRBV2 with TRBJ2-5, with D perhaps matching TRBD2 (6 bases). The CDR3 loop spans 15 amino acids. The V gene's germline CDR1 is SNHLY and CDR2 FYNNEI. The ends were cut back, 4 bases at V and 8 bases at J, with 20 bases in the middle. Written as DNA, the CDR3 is TGTGCCAGCAGTGCTCCGGGTCGGGGGACCTTCACCCAGTACTTC. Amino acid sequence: CASSAPGRGTFTQYF.

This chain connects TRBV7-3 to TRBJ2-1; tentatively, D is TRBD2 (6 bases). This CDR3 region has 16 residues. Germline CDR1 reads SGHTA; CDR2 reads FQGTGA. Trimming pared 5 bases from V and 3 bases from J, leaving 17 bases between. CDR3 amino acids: CASSPSTSTLYNEQFF. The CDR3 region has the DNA TGTGCCAGCAGCCCCTCTACTAGCACCCTCTACAATGAGCAGTTCTTC. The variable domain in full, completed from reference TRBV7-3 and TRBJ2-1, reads GAGVSQTPSNKVTEKGKYVELRCDPISGHTALYWYRQSLGQGPEFLIYFQGTGAADDSGLPNDRFFAVRPEGSVSTLKIQRTERGDSAVYLCASSPSTSTLYNEQFFGPGTRLTVL.

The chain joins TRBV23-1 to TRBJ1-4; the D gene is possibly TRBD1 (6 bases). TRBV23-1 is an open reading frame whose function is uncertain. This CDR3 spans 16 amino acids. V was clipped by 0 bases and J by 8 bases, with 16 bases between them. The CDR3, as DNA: TGCGCCAGCAGTCAATCGGGATTCGGGGGCGGGGAAAAACTGTTTTTT. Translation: CASSQSGFGGGEKLFF.

The CDR3 nucleotides read TGTGCCAGCAGCTTAGTGGTCGGGGGCAGGGGGAGCTCCTACGAGCAGTACTTC. Its translation is CASSLVVGGRGSSYEQYF. The V and J genes are TRBV7-2 and TRBJ2-7, with D perhaps TRBD1 (7 bases). The CDR3 totals 18 residues. The V end lost 1 base, the J end lost 0 bases, and 19 bases lay between the germline ends. The germline CDR1 and CDR2 sequences are SGHTA and FQGNSA.

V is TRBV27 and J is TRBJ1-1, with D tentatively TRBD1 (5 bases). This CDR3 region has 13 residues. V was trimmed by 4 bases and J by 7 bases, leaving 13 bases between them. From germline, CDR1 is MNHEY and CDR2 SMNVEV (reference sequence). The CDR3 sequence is CASSYDRGVEAFF. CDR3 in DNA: TGTGCCAGCAGTTATGATAGAGGGGTTGAAGCTTTCTTT.

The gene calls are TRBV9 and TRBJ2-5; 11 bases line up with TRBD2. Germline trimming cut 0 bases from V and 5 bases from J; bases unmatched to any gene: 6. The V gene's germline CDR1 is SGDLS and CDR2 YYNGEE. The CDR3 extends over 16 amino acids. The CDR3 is CASSVATSGIGETQYF. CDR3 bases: TGTGCCAGCAGCGTAGCGACTAGCGGGATCGGTGAGACCCAGTACTTC.

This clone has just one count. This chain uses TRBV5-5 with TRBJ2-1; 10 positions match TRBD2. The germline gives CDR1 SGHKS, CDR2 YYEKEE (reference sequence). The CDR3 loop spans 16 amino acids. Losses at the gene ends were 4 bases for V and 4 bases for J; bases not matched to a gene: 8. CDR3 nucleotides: TGTGCCAGCAGCCTAGCTAGCGGGAGACCGTACAATGAGCAGTTCTTC. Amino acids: CASSLASGRPYNEQFF.

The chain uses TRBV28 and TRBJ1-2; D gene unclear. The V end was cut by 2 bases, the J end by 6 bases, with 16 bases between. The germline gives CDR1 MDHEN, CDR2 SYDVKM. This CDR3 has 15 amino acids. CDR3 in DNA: TGTGCCAGCAGTTTACCGGCCGCGCTTGGCCATGGCTACACCTTC. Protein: CASSLPAALGHGYTF.

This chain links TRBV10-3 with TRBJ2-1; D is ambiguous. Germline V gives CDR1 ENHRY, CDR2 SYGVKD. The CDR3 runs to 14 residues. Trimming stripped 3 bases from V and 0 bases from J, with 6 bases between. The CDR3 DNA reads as TGTGCCATCAGTGAATCATACTCCTACAATGAGCAGTTCTTC. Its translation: CAISESYSYNEQFF.

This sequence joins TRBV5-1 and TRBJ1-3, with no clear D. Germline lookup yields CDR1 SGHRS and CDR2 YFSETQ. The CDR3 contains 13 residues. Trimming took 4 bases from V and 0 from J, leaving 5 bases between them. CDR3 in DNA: TGCGCCAGCAGCCACAACTCTGGAAACACCATATATTTT. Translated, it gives CASSHNSGNTIYF.

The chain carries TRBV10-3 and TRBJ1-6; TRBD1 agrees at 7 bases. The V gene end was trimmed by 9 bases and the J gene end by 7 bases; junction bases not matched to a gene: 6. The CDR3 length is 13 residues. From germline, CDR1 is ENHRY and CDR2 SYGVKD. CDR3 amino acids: CAIGGRGNSPLHF. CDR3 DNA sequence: TGTGCCATTGGAGGCAGGGGGAATTCACCCCTCCACTTT.

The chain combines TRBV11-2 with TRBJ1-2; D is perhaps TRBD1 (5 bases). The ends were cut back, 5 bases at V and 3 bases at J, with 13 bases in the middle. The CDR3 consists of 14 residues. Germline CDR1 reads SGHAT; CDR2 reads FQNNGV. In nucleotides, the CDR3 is TGTGCCAGCAGCCACCTAGAGACAGACTATGGCTACACCTTC. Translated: CASSHLETDYGYTF.

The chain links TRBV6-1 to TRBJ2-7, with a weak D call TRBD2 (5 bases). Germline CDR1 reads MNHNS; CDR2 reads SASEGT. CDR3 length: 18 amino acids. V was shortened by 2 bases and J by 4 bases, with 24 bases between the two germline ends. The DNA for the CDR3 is TGTGCCAGCAGTGAAATTGGAACAGCCCTTCGTAAGCGGTACGAGCAGTACTTC. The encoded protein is CASSEIGTALRKRYEQYF.

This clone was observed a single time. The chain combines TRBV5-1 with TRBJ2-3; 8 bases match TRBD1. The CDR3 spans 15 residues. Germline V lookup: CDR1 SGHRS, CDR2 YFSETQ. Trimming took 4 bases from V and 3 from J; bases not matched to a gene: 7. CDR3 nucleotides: TGCGCCAGCAGCGTGGACAGGGTCAGAACAGATACGCAGTATTTT. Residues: CASSVDRVRTDTQYF.

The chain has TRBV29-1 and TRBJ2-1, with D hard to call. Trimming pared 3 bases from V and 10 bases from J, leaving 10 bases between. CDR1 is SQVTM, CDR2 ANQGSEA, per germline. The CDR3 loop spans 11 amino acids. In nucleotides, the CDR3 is TGCAGCGTTGACTGGCAGACGGAGCAGTTCTTC. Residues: CSVDWQTEQFF.

The CDR3 reads CASSTYNYNEQFF. CDR3 bases: TGTGCCAGCAGCACATACAATTACAATGAGCAGTTCTTC. V gene TRBV7-3 combines with J gene TRBJ2-1; D uncertain. V dropped 5 bases and J dropped 4 bases, with 9 bases sitting between them. Germline lookup yields CDR1 SGHTA and CDR2 FQGTGA. CDR3 length: 13 amino acids.

CDR3 DNA: TGTGCCTGGAACAGACTAGCCGGCTACGAGCAGTACTTC. It specifies CAWNRLAGYEQYF. The V call is TRBV30, the J call TRBJ2-7; 7 nucleotides match TRBD2. V was pared by 4 bases and J by 3 bases, with 6 bases of the junction left unmatched. The CDR3 has 13 residues. Germline CDR1 is GTSNPN and CDR2 is SVGIG (reference sequence).

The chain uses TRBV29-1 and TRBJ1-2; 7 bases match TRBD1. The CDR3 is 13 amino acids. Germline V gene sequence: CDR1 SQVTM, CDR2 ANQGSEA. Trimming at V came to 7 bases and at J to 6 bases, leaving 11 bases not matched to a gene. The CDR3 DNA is TGCAGCGCTGACAGGGAGAATATGCATGGCTACACCTTC. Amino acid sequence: CSADRENMHGYTF.

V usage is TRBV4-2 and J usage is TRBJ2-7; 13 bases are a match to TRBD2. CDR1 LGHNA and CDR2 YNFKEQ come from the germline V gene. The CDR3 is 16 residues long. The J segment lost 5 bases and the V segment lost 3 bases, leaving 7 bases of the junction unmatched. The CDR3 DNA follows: TGTGCCAGCAGCCAGGACCGGACTAGCGGGAGCCACGAGCAGTACTTC. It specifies CASSQDRTSGSHEQYF.

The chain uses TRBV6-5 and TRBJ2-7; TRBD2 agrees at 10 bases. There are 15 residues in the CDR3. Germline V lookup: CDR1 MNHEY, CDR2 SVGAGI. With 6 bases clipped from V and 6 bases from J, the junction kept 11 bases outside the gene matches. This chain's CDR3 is CASRTLAGEGSEQYF. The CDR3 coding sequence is TGTGCCAGCAGAACCCTAGCGGGGGAAGGGAGCGAGCAGTACTTC.

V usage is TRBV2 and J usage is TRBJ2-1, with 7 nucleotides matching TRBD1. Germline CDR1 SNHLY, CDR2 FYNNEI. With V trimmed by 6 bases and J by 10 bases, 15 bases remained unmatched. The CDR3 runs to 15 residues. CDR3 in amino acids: CASREQWTGDKEQFF. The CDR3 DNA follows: TGTGCCAGCAGAGAGCAGTGGACAGGAGATAAGGAGCAGTTCTTC.

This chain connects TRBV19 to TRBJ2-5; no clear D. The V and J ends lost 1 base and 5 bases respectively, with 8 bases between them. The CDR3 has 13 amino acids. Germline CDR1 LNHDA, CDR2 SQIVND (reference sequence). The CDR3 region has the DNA TGTGCCAGTAGTATAGGCCCCGGGGAGACCCAGTACTTC. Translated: CASSIGPGETQYF.